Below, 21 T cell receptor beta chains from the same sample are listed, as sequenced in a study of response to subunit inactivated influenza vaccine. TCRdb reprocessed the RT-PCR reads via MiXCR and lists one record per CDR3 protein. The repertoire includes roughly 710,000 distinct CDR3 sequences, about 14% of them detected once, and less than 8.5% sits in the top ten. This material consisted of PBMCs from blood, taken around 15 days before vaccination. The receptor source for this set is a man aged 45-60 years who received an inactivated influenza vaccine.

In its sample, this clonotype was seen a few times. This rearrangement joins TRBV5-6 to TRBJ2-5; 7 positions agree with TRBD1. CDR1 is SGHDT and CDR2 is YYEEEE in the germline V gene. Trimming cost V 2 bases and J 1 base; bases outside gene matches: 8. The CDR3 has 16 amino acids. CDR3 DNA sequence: TGTGCCAGCAGCTTCGACAGGGAATACCTCCAAGAGACCCAGTACTTC. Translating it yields CASSFDREYLQETQYF.

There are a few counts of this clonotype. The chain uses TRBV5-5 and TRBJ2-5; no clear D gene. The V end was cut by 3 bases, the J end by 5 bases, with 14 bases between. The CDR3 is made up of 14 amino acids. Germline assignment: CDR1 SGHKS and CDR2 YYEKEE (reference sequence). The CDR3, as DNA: TGTGCCAGCAGCTCCCACCAACCACGGGAGACCCAGTACTTC. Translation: CASSSHQPRETQYF.

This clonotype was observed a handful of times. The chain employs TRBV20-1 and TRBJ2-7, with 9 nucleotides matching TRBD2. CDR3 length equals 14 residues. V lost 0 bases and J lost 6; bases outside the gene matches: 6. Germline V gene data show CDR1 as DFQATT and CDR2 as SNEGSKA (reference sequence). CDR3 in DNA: TGCAGTGCTAGAGAAGGTAGCGGGAGTAGCGAGCAGTACTTC. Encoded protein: CSAREGSGSSEQYF.

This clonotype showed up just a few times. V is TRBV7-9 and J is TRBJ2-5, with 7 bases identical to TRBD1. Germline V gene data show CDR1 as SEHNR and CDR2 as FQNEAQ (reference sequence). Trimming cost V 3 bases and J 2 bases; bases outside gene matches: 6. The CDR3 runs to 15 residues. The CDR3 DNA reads TGTGCCAGCAGCTTCCGACAGGGACCTCAAGAGACCCAGTACTTC. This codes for CASSFRQGPQETQYF.

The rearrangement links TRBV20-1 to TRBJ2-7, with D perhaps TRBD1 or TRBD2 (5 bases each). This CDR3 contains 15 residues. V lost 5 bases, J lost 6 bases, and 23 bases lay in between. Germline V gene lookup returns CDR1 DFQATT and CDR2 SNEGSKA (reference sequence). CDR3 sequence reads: CSALHPPGPAIEQYF. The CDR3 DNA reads TGCAGTGCTCTCCACCCCCCGGGACCAGCGATCGAGCAGTACTTC.

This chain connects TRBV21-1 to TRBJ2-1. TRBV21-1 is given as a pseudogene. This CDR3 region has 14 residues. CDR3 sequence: CASSKAGQYNEQFF. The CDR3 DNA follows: TGTGCCAGCAGCAAAGCTGGCCAATACAATGAGCAGTTCTTC.

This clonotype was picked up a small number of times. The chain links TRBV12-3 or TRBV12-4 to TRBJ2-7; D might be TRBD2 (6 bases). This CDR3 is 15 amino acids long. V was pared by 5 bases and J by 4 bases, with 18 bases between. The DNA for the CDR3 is TGTGCCAGCAGTGGGAGGACCGCTGAGGCGTACGAGCAGTACTTC. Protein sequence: CASSGRTAEAYEQYF.

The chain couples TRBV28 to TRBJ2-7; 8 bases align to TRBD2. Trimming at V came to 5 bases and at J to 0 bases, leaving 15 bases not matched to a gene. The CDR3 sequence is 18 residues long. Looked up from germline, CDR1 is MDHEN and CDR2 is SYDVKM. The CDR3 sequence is CASSATVTRGGLSYEQYF. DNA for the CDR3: TGTGCCAGCAGTGCTACGGTAACTCGCGGGGGGCTCTCCTACGAGCAGTACTTC.

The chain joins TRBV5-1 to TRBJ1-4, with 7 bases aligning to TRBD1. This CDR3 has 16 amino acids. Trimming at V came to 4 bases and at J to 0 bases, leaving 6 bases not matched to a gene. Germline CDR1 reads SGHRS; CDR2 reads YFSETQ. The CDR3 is CASSTGGTATNEKLFF. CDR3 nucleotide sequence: TGCGCCAGCAGCACTGGGGGGACAGCAACTAATGAAAAACTGTTTTTT.

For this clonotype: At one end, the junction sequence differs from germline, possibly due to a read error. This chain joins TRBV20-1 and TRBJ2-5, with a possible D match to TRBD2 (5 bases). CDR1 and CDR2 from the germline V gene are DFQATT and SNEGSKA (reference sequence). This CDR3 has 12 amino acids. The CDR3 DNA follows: TGCAGTTCTAGCAATCAAGGAGAGACCCAGTACTTC. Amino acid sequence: CSSSNQGETQYF.

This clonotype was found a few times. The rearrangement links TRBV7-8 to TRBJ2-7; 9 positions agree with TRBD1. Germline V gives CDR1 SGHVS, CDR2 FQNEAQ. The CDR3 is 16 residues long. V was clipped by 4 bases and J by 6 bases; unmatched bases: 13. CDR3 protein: CASSSAAGTGYGEQYF. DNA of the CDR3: TGTGCCAGCAGCTCAGCGGCCGGGACAGGGTATGGCGAGCAGTACTTC.

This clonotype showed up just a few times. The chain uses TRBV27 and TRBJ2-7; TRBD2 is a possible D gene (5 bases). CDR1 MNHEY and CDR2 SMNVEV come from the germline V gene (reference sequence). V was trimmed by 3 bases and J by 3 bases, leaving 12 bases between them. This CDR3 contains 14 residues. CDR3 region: CASSFFGEGYEQYF. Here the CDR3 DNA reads TGTGCCAGCAGTTTTTTCGGGGAAGGCTACGAGCAGTACTTC.

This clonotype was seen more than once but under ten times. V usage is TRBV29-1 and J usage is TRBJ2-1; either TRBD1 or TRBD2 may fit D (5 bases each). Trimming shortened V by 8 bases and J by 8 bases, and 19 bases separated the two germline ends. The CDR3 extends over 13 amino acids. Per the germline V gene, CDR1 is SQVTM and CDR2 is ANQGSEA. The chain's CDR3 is CSLGPRVRDEQFF. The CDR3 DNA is TGCAGCCTTGGCCCCAGGGTGAGGGATGAGCAGTTCTTC.

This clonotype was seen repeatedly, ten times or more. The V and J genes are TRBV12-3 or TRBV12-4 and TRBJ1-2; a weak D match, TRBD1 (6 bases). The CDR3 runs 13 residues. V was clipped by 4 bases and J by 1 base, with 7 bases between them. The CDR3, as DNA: TGTGCCAGCAGTTCGGACAGTAACTATGGCTACACCTTC. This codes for CASSSDSNYGYTF.

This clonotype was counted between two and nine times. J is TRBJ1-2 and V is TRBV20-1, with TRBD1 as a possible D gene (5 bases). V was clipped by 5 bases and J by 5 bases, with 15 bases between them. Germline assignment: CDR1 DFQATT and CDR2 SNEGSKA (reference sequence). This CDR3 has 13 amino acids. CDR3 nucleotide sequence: TGCAGTGCTGGGCAGGGAATAGGGTATGGCTACACCTTC. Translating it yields CSAGQGIGYGYTF.

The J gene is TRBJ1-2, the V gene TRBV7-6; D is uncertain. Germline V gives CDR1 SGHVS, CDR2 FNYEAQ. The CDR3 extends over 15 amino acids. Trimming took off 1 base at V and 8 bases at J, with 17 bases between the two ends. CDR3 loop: CASSLDPGRVWGYTF. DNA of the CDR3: TGTGCCAGCAGCTTAGATCCCGGACGGGTCTGGGGCTACACCTTC.

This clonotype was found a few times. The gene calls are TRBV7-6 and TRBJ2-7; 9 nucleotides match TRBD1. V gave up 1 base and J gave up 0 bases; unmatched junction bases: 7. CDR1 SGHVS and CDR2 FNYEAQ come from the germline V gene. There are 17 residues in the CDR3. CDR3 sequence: CASSLGAVDRGSYEQYF. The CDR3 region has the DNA TGTGCCAGCAGCTTAGGTGCTGTGGACAGGGGCTCCTACGAGCAGTACTTC. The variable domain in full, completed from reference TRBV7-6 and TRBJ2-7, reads GAGVSQSPRYKVTKRGQDVALRCDPISGHVSLYWYRQALGQGPEFLTYFNYEAQQDKSGLPNDRFSAERPEGSISTLTIQRTEQRDSAMYRCASSLGAVDRGSYEQYFGPGTRLTVT.

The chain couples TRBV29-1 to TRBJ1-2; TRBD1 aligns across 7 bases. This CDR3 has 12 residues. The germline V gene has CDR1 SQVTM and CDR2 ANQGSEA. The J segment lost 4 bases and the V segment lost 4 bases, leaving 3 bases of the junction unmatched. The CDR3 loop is CSVGGQLYGYTF. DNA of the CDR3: TGCAGCGTTGGGGGACAGCTCTATGGCTACACCTTC.

The CDR3 is CASSFGETLKETQYF. The CDR3 bases are TGTGCCAGCAGCTTCGGGGAGACCCTAAAAGAGACCCAGTACTTC. V gene TRBV7-9 combines with J gene TRBJ2-5, with D possibly matching TRBD2 (5 bases). V gave up 3 bases and J gave up 3 bases, with 14 bases separating them. This CDR3 has 15 amino acids. The germline V gene encodes CDR1 SEHNR and CDR2 FQNEAQ (reference sequence).

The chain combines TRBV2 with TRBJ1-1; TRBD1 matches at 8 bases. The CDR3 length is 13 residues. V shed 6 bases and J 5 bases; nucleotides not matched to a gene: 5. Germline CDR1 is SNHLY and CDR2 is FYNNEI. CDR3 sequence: CASRYYRGTEAFF. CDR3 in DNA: TGTGCCAGCAGGTACTACAGGGGGACTGAAGCTTTCTTT. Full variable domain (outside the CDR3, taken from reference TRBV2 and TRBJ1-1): EPEVTQTPSHQVTQMGQEVILRCVPISNHLYFYWYRQILGQKVEFLVSFYNNEISEKSEIFDDQFSVERPDGSNFTLKIRSTKLEDSAMYFCASRYYRGTEAFFGQGTRLTVV.

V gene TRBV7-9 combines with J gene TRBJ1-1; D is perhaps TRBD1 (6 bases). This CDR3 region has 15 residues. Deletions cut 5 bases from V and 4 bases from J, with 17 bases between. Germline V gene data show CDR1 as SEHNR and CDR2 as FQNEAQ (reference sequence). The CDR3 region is CASSRNRVAATEAFF. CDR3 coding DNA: TGTGCCAGCAGCCGCAACAGGGTAGCTGCCACTGAAGCTTTCTTT.